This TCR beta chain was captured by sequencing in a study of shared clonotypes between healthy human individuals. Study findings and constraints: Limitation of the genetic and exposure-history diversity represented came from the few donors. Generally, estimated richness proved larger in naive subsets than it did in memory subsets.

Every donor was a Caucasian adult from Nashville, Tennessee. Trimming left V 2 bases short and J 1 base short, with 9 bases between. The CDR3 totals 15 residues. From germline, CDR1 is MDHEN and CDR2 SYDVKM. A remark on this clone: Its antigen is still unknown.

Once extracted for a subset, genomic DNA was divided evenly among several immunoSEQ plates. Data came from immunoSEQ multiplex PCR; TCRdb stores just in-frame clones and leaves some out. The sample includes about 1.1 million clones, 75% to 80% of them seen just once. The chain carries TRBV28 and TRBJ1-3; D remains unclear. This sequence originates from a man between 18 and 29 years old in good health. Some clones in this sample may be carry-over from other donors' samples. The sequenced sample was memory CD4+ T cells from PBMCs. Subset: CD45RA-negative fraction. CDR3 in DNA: TGTGCCAGCAGTTTAGGCAGGCTATCTGGAAACACCATATATTTT. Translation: CASSLGRLSGNTIYF.